A single sample gave rise to the 10 T cell receptor beta chains below, sequenced in a study of shared clonotypes between healthy human individuals. Profiling relied on immunoSEQ multiplex PCR, and the TCRdb table lists in-frame clones only, not all of them. The data hold about 2.3 million clones, with 85% to 95% observed a single time. The sequenced material came from naive CD4+ T cells from PBMCs. Subset in this sample: CD45RA+ positively selected. Source of these receptors: a man aged 18 to 29 in good health. Some clones in this sample may be carry-over from other donors' samples.

This chain uses TRBV7-2 with TRBJ2-1; D might be TRBD1 (6 bases). This CDR3 spans 15 amino acids. The V gene lost 3 bases and the J gene lost 4 bases, with 13 bases spanning the gap. In germline, CDR1 is SGHTA, CDR2 FQGNSA. The CDR3 is CASSFGGQIYNEQFF. The DNA of the CDR3 is TGTGCCAGCAGCTTCGGCGGACAGATTTACAATGAGCAGTTCTTC.

The sample holds one count of this clone. Other DNA sequences in this specimen translate into the identical CDR3. The V gene is TRBV7-2, the J gene TRBJ1-2; D remains ambiguous. The CDR3 contains 14 residues. Trimming left V 2 bases short and J 2 bases short, with 9 bases between. Germline CDR1 and CDR2: SGHTA and FQGNSA. In DNA, the CDR3 is TGTGCCAGCAGCTTATCGGCAGCAAACTATGGCTACACCTTC. As protein: CASSLSAANYGYTF.

J is TRBJ1-2 and V is TRBV5-6, with TRBD1 identical over 9 bases. CDR3 size: 14 residues. In germline, CDR1 is SGHDT, CDR2 YYEEEE. V was pared by 5 bases and J by 4 bases, with 6 bases of the junction left unmatched. This chain's CDR3 is CASSTGTGIYGYTF. In DNA, the CDR3 is TGTGCCAGCAGTACCGGGACAGGGATCTATGGCTACACCTTC.

The chain employs TRBV9 and TRBJ2-5, with 9 bases matching TRBD2. CDR1 is SGDLS and CDR2 is YYNGEE in the germline V gene. The V and J ends lost 0 bases and 5 bases, in that order; junction bases with no gene match: 11. The CDR3 contains 17 residues. In DNA form, the CDR3 reads TGTGCCAGCAGCGTAGATATTGGCGGGAGGGTGGGGGAGACCCAGTACTTC. This encodes CASSVDIGGRVGETQYF.

The V gene is TRBV18, the J gene TRBJ2-7; D gene uncertain. Trimming stripped 8 bases from V and 0 bases from J, with 11 bases between. CDR3 length: 13 residues. The germline gives CDR1 KGHSH, CDR2 LQKENI. Here the CDR3 reads CASTAFVSYEQYF. CDR3 DNA: TGTGCCAGCACTGCGTTCGTCTCCTACGAGCAGTACTTC. The whole variable domain, remainder taken from reference TRBV18 and TRBJ2-7, is NAGVMQNPRHLVRRRGQEARLRCSPMKGHSHVYWYRQLPEEGLKFMVYLQKENIIDESGMPKERFSAEFPKEGPSILRIQQVVRGDSAAYFCASTAFVSYEQYFGPGTRLTVT.

The V call is TRBV6-6, the J call TRBJ1-1; 8 nucleotides match TRBD1. V was clipped by 5 bases and J by 4 bases; unmatched bases: 3. The CDR3 totals 13 residues. CDR1 is MNHNY, CDR2 SVGAGI, per germline (reference sequence). DNA of the CDR3: TGTGCCAGCAGTCCGGACAGGGCCACTGAAGCTTTCTTT. The encoded protein is CASSPDRATEAFF.

V and J are TRBV11-1 and TRBJ2-5; D not certain. Germline V CDR1 and CDR2: SGHAT, FQDESV (reference sequence). The V end lost 3 bases, the J end lost 0 bases, and 11 bases lay between the germline ends. The length of the CDR3 is 15 residues. The CDR3 DNA reads as TGTGCCAGCAGCTTTGGCAGCCAATACCAAGAGACCCAGTACTTC. Its protein product is CASSFGSQYQETQYF.

This chain uses TRBV18 with TRBJ2-3, with D possibly TRBD1 on 6 matching bases. The CDR3 is made up of 14 amino acids. V was pared by 3 bases and J by 6 bases, with 13 bases between. Germline V lookup: CDR1 KGHSH, CDR2 LQKENI. This CDR3 is CASSPGWGPDTQYF. The CDR3, as DNA: TGTGCCAGCTCACCCGGCTGGGGGCCCGATACGCAGTATTTT. Full variable domain (outside the CDR3, taken from reference TRBV18 and TRBJ2-3): NAGVMQNPRHLVRRRGQEARLRCSPMKGHSHVYWYRQLPEEGLKFMVYLQKENIIDESGMPKERFSAEFPKEGPSILRIQQVVRGDSAAYFCASSPGWGPDTQYFGPGTRLTVL.

The V gene is TRBV28, the J gene TRBJ2-1; D not certain. V lost 6 bases to trimming and J lost 8 bases, with 11 bases between them. The CDR3 totals 12 residues. Germline lookup yields CDR1 MDHEN and CDR2 SYDVKM. CDR3 coding DNA: TGTGCCAGCAGCCGAACTTCGGATGAGCAGTTCTTC. Translating it yields CASSRTSDEQFF.

The chain joins TRBV14 to TRBJ2-2; no clear D gene. Per the germline V gene, CDR1 is SGHDN and CDR2 is FVKESK. The CDR3 is 18 residues long. V lost 3 bases and J 1 base, leaving 18 bases between the germline ends. The CDR3 loop is CASSHREAALLNTGELFF. As DNA, the CDR3 is TGTGCCAGCAGCCATCGCGAGGCAGCCCTACTGAACACCGGGGAGCTGTTTTTT.